This TCR beta chain was sequenced in a study of radiotherapy plus CTLA-4 blockade in lung cancer. Across the study: Objective responses occurred in about 18% of patients; 31% had disease control.

About this clone: The antigen remains undetermined.

General study results and limits: Radiotherapy was combined with ipilimumab, and tumor-derived TCR clones then expanded in blood. Early clonal dynamics of blood T cells, together with interferon-beta, were reported as the best response predictor.

Assay used: immunoSEQ multiplex PCR; TCRdb lists only in-frame clones, some missing. The sample includes 50,000 to 65,000 clones, 60% to 80% of them seen just once. Those with chemo-refractory metastatic non-small-cell lung cancer were treated with focal radiation combined with CTLA-4 blockade using ipilimumab. The germline V gene has CDR1 LNHDA and CDR2 SQIVND (reference sequence). V was trimmed by 5 bases and J by 0 bases, leaving 11 bases between them. The CDR3 runs 14 residues. J is TRBJ2-7 and V is TRBV19, with TRBD1 as a possible D gene (6 bases). The receptor comes from a human donor with non-small cell lung cancer whose response to radiotherapy plus ipilimumab could not be evaluated. The sequences come from peripheral blood, collected from a patient treated with radiotherapy plus ipilimumab. This CDR3 is CASSSGQPSYEQYF. Here the CDR3 DNA reads TGTGCCAGTAGTTCCGGACAGCCCTCCTACGAGCAGTACTTC.